This T cell receptor (beta chain) was obtained from a study of blood T cells in healthy people across ages. This clonotype has a handful of counts. A second about 7 to 11 cycle PCR used barcoded and J-beta primers. One entry per CDR3 protein results from TCRdb running MiXCR on the 5' RACE reads. The sample lists some 1.4 million distinct CDR3 sequences; about 43% were seen once. The CDR3 has 17 amino acids. The V gene end was trimmed by 3 bases and the J gene end by 2 bases; junction bases not matched to a gene: 8. Germline V gene sequence: CDR1 LGHDT, CDR2 YNNKEL (reference sequence). Material for sequencing was blood. The V and J genes are TRBV3-1 and TRBJ2-3; 10 positions match TRBD2. The receptor was derived from a woman aged 18 to 35 in good health. The CDR3 DNA is TGTGCCAGCAGCCAGAGGAGGACTAGCGGAGCCACAGATACGCAGTATTTT. Amino acid sequence: CASSQRRTSGATDTQYF.